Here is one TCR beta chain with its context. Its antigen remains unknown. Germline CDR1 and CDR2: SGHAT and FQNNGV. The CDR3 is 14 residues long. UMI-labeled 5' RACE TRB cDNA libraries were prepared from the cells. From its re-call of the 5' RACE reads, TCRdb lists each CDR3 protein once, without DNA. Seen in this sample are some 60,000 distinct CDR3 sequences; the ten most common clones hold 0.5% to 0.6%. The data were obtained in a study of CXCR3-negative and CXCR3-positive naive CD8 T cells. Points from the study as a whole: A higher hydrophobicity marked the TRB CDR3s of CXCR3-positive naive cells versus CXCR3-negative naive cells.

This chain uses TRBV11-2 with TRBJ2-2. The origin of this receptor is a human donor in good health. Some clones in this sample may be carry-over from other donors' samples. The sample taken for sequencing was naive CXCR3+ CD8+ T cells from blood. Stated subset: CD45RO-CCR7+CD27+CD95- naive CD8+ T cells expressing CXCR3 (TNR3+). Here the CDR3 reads CASTRAANTGELFF.